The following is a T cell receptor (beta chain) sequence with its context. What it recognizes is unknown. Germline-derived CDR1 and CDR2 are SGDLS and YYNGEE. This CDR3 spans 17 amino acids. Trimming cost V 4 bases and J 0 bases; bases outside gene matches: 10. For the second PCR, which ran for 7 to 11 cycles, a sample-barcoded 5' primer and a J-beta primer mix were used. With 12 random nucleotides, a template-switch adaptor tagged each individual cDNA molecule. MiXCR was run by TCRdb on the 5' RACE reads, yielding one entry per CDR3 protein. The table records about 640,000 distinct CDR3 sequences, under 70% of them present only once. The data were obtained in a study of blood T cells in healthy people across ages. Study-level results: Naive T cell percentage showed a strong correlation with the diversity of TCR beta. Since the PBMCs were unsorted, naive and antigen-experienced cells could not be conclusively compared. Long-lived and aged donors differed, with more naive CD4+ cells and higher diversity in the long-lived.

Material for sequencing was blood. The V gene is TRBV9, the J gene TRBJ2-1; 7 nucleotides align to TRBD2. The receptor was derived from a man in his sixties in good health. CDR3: CASSPGGAGRSYNEQFF. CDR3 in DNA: TGTGCCAGCAGCCCGGGGGGAGCGGGCCGCTCCTACAATGAGCAGTTCTTC.